This note documents a single TCR beta chain sequence. Its antigen remains unidentified. The CDR3 is 12 residues long. CDR1 and CDR2 from the germline V gene are SGHDT and YYEEEE. Trimming at V came to 5 bases and at J to 7 bases, leaving 5 bases not matched to a gene. These data belong to a study of T cells in Graves' hyperthyroidism and ophthalmopathy. Study results and limitations: Ophthalmopathy could be told apart from stable hyperthyroidism with a 13 V-J model.

Researchers amplified the TCR beta CDR3 regions from RNA transcripts. The HTBI primer set served for first-round RT-PCR of the TCR CDR3. Each CDR3 protein is one row after TCRdb ran MiXCR on the multiplex PCR reads. The data hold roughly 500,000 distinct CDR3 sequences, with around 50% observed a single time. Sequencing was done on a sample of peripheral blood or thyroid tissue (not recorded which). The rearrangement joins TRBV5-6 to TRBJ2-7, with 8 bases fitting TRBD1. The TCR originated in an adult woman with Graves' disease, either hyperthyroidism or ophthalmopathy (not recorded which). The CDR3: CASSPGGREQYF. CDR3 nucleotide sequence: TGTGCCAGCAGTCCAGGGGGCAGAGAGCAGTACTTC.